Following are 23 T cell receptor beta chains from one sample sequenced in a study of CD8+ T cells in alopecia areata (dated by TCRdb to 2017 to 2018). The library was built by means of the immunoSEQ multiplex PCR assay. RNA was extracted from all samples and reverse transcribed into cDNA, which served as template for TCR sequencing. Here the immuneACCESS table is served through TCRdb, limited to in-frame sequences with V and J called. Missing clones are a known gap in these copies; in checked studies unresolved V genes cover under half, and the rest lacks a known reason. The sample table holds 150,000 to 200,000 clones, of which roughly 70% were seen once. The ten largest clonotypes hold about 10% of the sample. The time point label for this specimen denotes: baseline before oral tofacitinib. The sample was CD8+ T cells sorted from blood, taken at week 0. Receptors were obtained from a human donor with alopecia areata.

This clone was detected only a few times. This chain joins TRBV13 and TRBJ2-1; D may be TRBD1 (5 bases). This CDR3 has 12 residues. With 5 bases removed from V and 15 bases from J, the gap between germline ends came to 17 bases. The germline V gene has CDR1 PRHDT and CDR2 FYEKMQ (reference sequence). Here the CDR3 reads CASSQGGRLGFF. The CDR3 DNA follows: TGTGCCAGCAGCCAGGGTGGCAGGTTGGGGTTCTTC.

The CDR3 DNA follows: TGTGCCAGCAGTCCCCGTCGGGGGGCGGGTGAAAAACTGTTTTTT. This codes for CASSPRRGAGEKLFF. The rearrangement links TRBV2 to TRBJ1-4, with a tentative D call TRBD1 (6 bases). The CDR3 is made up of 15 amino acids. Germline lookup yields CDR1 SNHLY and CDR2 FYNNEI. Trimming removed 5 bases from V and 7 bases from J, with 17 bases in between.

This chain joins TRBV25-1 and TRBJ2-7; D is perhaps TRBD1 or TRBD2 (5 bases each). Germline CDR1 MGHDK, CDR2 SYGVNS. CDR3 length: 14 amino acids. V dropped 2 bases and J dropped 7 bases, with 15 bases sitting between them. The chain's CDR3 is CASSEGGSSEEQYF. The CDR3 region has the DNA TGTGCCAGCAGTGAAGGGGGTAGCTCGGAAGAGCAGTACTTC.

This chain joins TRBV10-2 and TRBJ2-1; D remains unclear. Deletions cut 6 bases from V and 4 bases from J, with 1 base between. Germline assignment: CDR1 WSHSY and CDR2 SAAADI. The length of the CDR3 is 10 residues. The DNA of the CDR3 is TGCGCCAGCAGGTACAATGAGCAGTTCTTC. It translates to CASRYNEQFF.

The J gene is TRBJ2-2, the V gene TRBV9; the match to TRBD1 covers 10 bases. The CDR3 is 16 residues long. Germline trimming cut 0 bases from V and 3 bases from J; bases unmatched to any gene: 2. The germline CDR1 and CDR2 sequences are SGDLS and YYNGEE. DNA of the CDR3: TGTGCCAGCAGCGTAGTGACAGGGGGCGACACCGGGGAGCTGTTTTTT. Its translation: CASSVVTGGDTGELFF.

As to this clone: This same CDR3 is encoded by further DNA sequences in the sample. The J gene is TRBJ2-1, the V gene TRBV20-1; D remains ambiguous. This CDR3 region has 11 residues. Trimming took off 5 bases at V and 4 bases at J, with 6 bases between the two ends. From germline, CDR1 is DFQATT and CDR2 SNEGSKA (reference sequence). The CDR3 is CSAPEYNEQFF. The CDR3, as DNA: TGCAGTGCTCCAGAGTACAATGAGCAGTTCTTC.

The CDR3 loop reads CASSPTPGLSPQYF. CDR3 bases: TGTGCCAGCAGCCCAACCCCGGGACTATCTCCGCAGTATTTT. The rearrangement links TRBV13 to TRBJ2-3; 7 bases map to TRBD2. CDR3 length: 14 residues. V dropped 5 bases and J dropped 10; count of bases not matched to a gene: 12. Germline values: CDR1 PRHDT, CDR2 FYEKMQ (reference sequence).

The chain recombines TRBV27 with TRBJ2-5; 12 bases align to TRBD2. Looked up from germline, CDR1 is MNHEY and CDR2 is SMNVEV (reference sequence). CDR3 size: 16 residues. J gave up 5 bases and V 4 bases, and 8 bases lay outside the gene matches. CDR3 sequence (DNA): TGTGCCAGCAGTTCACTAGCGGGGGGCCAGGGGGAGACCCAGTACTTC. Protein product: CASSSLAGGQGETQYF.

This chain joins TRBV7-9 and TRBJ1-2, with D possibly matching TRBD1 (5 bases). The CDR3 has 18 residues. V lost 2 bases and J lost 0, with 19 bases in between. The V gene's germline CDR1 is SEHNR and CDR2 FQNEAQ (reference sequence). As DNA, the CDR3 is TGTGCCAGCAGCTTAAAACGGGTGGGGCACCGCACTAACTATGGCTACACCTTC. Translating gives CASSLKRVGHRTNYGYTF.

This chain connects TRBV30 to TRBJ2-7; no clear D. Germline V gene data show CDR1 as GTSNPN and CDR2 as SVGIG (reference sequence). Trimming took 2 bases from V and 1 from J, leaving 12 bases between them. The CDR3 runs 14 residues. CDR3 DNA: TGTGCCTGGAGTCGCGGACCTTCATCCTACGAGCAGTACTTC. It translates to CAWSRGPSSYEQYF.

The chain is built from TRBV25-1 and TRBJ1-2, with unresolved D. The ends were cut back, 5 bases at V and 8 bases at J, with 12 bases in the middle. CDR1 and CDR2 from the germline V gene are MGHDK and SYGVNS. The CDR3 is made up of 12 amino acids. CDR3 nucleotides: TGTGCCAGCAGTCCCAGTGGGCAGGGCTACACCTTC. Protein product: CASSPSGQGYTF.

The J gene is TRBJ1-1, the V gene TRBV21-1; the table gives TRBD1 as D, unverified against the DNA. TRBV21-1 is a listed pseudogene. The CDR3 totals 15 residues. The CDR3 loop reads CASSKCQGRSTEAFF. CDR3 nucleotides: TGTGCCAGCAGCAAATGTCAGGGTCGGAGCACTGAAGCTTTCTTT.

The chain is built from TRBV13 and TRBJ1-1, with unresolved D. The CDR3 covers 12 residues. Germline CDR1 PRHDT, CDR2 FYEKMQ (reference sequence). V was clipped by 0 bases and J by 6 bases, with 5 bases between them. CDR3 DNA: TGTGCCAGCAGCTTAGGGACCGCTGAAGCTTTCTTT. Translating it yields CASSLGTAEAFF.

The V gene is TRBV11-2, the J gene TRBJ1-1, with D unclear. This CDR3 comprises 15 residues. V was clipped by 1 base and J by 6 bases, with 15 bases between them. Germline V gene data show CDR1 as SGHAT and CDR2 as FQNNGV. The CDR3 region is CASSLGNPGRAEAFF. The CDR3 DNA is TGTGCCAGCAGCTTAGGAAACCCGGGTCGGGCTGAAGCTTTCTTT. Combining the CDR3 with reference TRBV11-2 and TRBJ1-1 gives the whole variable domain EAGVAQSPRYKIIEKRQSVAFWCNPISGHATLYWYQQILGQGPKLLIQFQNNGVVDDSQLPKDRFSAERLKGVDSTLKIQPAKLEDSAVYLCASSLGNPGRAEAFFGQGTRLTVV.

The chain carries TRBV5-6 and TRBJ2-6; D possibly corresponds to TRBD2 (5 bases). Germline V gene lookup returns CDR1 SGHDT and CDR2 YYEEEE. Deletions cut 2 bases from V and 0 bases from J, with 6 bases between. This CDR3 is 15 amino acids long. In nucleotides, the CDR3 is TGTGCCAGCAGCTTCGGGGTCTCTGGGGCCAACGTCCTGACTTTC. It specifies CASSFGVSGANVLTF.

This sequence joins TRBV5-1 and TRBJ1-2; D remains ambiguous. Trimming cost V 1 base and J 8 bases, with 18 bases left between them. CDR1 is SGHRS, CDR2 YFSETQ, per germline. The length of the CDR3 is 15 residues. CDR3 residues: CASSLSPFEGGGYTF. CDR3 nucleotide sequence: TGCGCCAGCAGCTTGTCCCCCTTTGAGGGCGGCGGCTACACCTTC.

This rearrangement joins TRBV29-1 to TRBJ2-7; D is possibly TRBD1 or TRBD2 (5 bases each). V was trimmed by 7 bases and J by 0 bases, leaving 13 bases between them. The CDR3 spans 13 residues. Germline V gene sequence: CDR1 SQVTM, CDR2 ANQGSEA. CDR3 amino acids: CSGRDQRSYEQYF. CDR3 in DNA: TGCAGCGGCCGGGACCAACGCTCCTACGAGCAGTACTTC.

CDR3 loop: CASSLVGGGPDTQYF. The CDR3 coding sequence is TGTGCCAGCAGCTTAGTAGGCGGGGGGCCAGATACGCAGTATTTT. The V and J genes are TRBV7-2 and TRBJ2-3; 8 bases line up with TRBD2. The CDR3 contains 15 residues. After removal of 1 base from V and 4 bases from J, the junction contained 4 bases not matched to a gene. CDR1 is SGHTA and CDR2 is FQGNSA in the germline V gene.

The rearrangement uses TRBV27 and TRBJ2-5; D perhaps matches TRBD2 (6 bases). Germline loops: CDR1 MNHEY, CDR2 SMNVEV (reference sequence). V lost 4 bases and J 5 bases, leaving 11 bases between the germline ends. This CDR3 has 13 residues. The CDR3 region is CASSWGVGETQYF. For the CDR3, the DNA is TGTGCCAGCAGTTGGGGGGTGGGGGAGACCCAGTACTTC.

The J gene is TRBJ1-4, the V gene TRBV4-1; 7 positions agree with TRBD1. Germline-derived CDR1 and CDR2 are MGHRA and YSYEKL. The CDR3 loop spans 13 amino acids. V gave up 7 bases and J gave up 8 bases; unmatched junction bases: 7. Here the CDR3 DNA reads TGCGCCAGCACCGGACAGGTGCAGGAAAAACTGTTTTTT. As protein: CASTGQVQEKLFF.

This clone was detected only once. The chain joins TRBV7-9 to TRBJ1-6; D gene ambiguous. Germline CDR1 SEHNR, CDR2 FQNEAQ (reference sequence). Trimming stripped 2 bases from V and 7 bases from J, with 3 bases between. This CDR3 contains 12 residues. The CDR3, as DNA: TGTGCCAGCAGCTTATGGAATTCACCCCTCCACTTT. Encoded protein: CASSLWNSPLHF.

This clone was picked up a small number of times. The chain has TRBV29-1 and TRBJ2-2; 12 positions agree with TRBD1. CDR1 is SQVTM and CDR2 is ANQGSEA in the germline V gene. J was trimmed by 6 bases and V by 4 bases; bases with no gene match: 9. The CDR3 is 16 amino acids. As DNA, the CDR3 is TGCAGCGTTGTCCGGGACAGGGGGCCGCTGGCCGGGGAGCTGTTTTTT. Translating it yields CSVVRDRGPLAGELFF.

This clone was found a few times. The chain carries TRBV13 and TRBJ2-1, with a possible D match to TRBD2 (6 bases). The CDR3 loop spans 12 amino acids. Germline V gives CDR1 PRHDT, CDR2 FYEKMQ (reference sequence). The V gene lost 0 bases and the J gene lost 11 bases, with 8 bases spanning the gap. DNA of the CDR3: TGTGCCAGCAGCTTAGGGCGGGGAAAGCAGTTCTTC. Protein: CASSLGRGKQFF. The variable domain in full, completed from reference TRBV13 and TRBJ2-1, reads AAGVIQSPRHLIKEKRETATLKCYPIPRHDTVYWYQQGPGQDPQFLISFYEKMQSDKGSIPDRFSAQQFSDYHSELNMSSLELGDSALYFCASSLGRGKQFFGPGTRLTVL.